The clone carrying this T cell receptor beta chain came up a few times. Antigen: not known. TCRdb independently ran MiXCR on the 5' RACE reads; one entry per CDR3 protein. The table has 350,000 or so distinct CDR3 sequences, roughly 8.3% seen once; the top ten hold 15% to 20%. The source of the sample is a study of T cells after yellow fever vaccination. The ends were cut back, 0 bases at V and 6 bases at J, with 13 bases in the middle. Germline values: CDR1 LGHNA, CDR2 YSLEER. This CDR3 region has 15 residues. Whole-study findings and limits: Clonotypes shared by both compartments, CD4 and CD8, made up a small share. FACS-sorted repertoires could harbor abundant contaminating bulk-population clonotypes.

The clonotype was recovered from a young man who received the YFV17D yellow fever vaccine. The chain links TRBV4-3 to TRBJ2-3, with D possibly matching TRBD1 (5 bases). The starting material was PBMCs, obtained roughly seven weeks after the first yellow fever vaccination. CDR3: CASSQDGGATDTQYF. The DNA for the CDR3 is TGCGCCAGCAGCCAAGATGGTGGGGCCACGGATACGCAGTATTTT.